The following is a T cell receptor (beta chain) sequence with its context. Antigen unknown. The sample belongs to a study of graft-versus-host responses after intestinal transplantation. Turning to the study itself: Transplantation in recipients was multivisceral, liver-intestinal, or isolated intestinal.

Here immunoSEQ multiplex PCR was the method, and the copy in TCRdb shows in-frame clones only, minus some. Of a few thousand clones detected, approximately 68% appear once; the ten largest clones hold roughly an eighth. Study-level findings and limits: Early post-transplant HvG declines tracked with peak circulating GvH clone levels. The recipient marrow held GvH clones, and some of them showed up first in ileum or blood. Allograft graft-versus-host to host-versus-graft clonal ratios ran high in patients with graft-donor T cell macrochimerism.

Intraepithelial lymphocytes and lamina propria lymphocytes were released through processing of graft tissue. CDR1 is SNHLY and CDR2 is FYNNEI in the germline V gene. The germline V and J ends were trimmed by 0 bases and 4 bases, with 13 bases remaining between them. This CDR3 has 15 residues. This receptor was obtained from a human patient who received an intestinal transplant, so some T cells may come from the graft donor. V and J are TRBV2 and TRBJ2-7; a possible D gene is TRBD2 (6 bases). This material consisted of ileum tissue, taken less than 270 days after intestinal transplant. In DNA, the CDR3 is TGTGCCAGCAGTGAAGCTCCGGACTATAGGTACGAGCAGTACTTC. It translates to CASSEAPDYRYEQYF.